This T cell receptor beta chain originates from a study of blood T cell repertoires in COVID-19. Study in general: T cells, B-cell-depleted T cells, or PBMCs supplied cDNA or gDNA.

Seattle researchers signed up patients amid active infection and tracked them longitudinally. Under the authors' procedure: Amplification of reference gene primers provided the estimated nucleated cell counts. The method was immunoSEQ multiplex PCR; TCRdb's version includes in-frame clones alone and lacks a portion of them. V, J and clone size are those of that table, while D and trimming were read from the DNA. The table has 200,000 to 250,000 clones, around 89% seen once. The germline V gene encodes CDR1 KGHSH and CDR2 LQKENI. This CDR3 region has 15 residues. Trimming stripped 1 base from V and 6 bases from J, with 13 bases between.

The chain links TRBV18 to TRBJ1-3; a weak D match, TRBD1 (5 bases). The sequence was collected from a woman between 25 and 40 years old with COVID-19, enrolled during active disease. Sequenced input: peripheral blood. CDR3: CASSPREGEENTIYF. The DNA of the CDR3 is TGTGCCAGCTCACCACGGGAAGGGGAAGAAAACACCATATATTTT.